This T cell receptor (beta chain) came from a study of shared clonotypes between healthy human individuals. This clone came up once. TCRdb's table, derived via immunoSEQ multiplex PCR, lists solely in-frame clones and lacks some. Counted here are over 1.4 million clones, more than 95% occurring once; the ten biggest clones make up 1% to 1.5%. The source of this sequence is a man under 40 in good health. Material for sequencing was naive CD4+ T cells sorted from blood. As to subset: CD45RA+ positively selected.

The CDR3 here is CASSLVPGRRTDTQYF. CDR3 DNA sequence: TGTGCCAGCAGCTTGGTTCCGGGAAGGAGGACAGATACGCAGTATTTT. V is TRBV4-2 and J is TRBJ2-3; a weak D match, TRBD2 (5 bases). The CDR3 is 16 amino acids. The germline gives CDR1 LGHNA, CDR2 YNFKEQ. V dropped 5 bases and J dropped 3 bases, with 18 bases sitting between them.